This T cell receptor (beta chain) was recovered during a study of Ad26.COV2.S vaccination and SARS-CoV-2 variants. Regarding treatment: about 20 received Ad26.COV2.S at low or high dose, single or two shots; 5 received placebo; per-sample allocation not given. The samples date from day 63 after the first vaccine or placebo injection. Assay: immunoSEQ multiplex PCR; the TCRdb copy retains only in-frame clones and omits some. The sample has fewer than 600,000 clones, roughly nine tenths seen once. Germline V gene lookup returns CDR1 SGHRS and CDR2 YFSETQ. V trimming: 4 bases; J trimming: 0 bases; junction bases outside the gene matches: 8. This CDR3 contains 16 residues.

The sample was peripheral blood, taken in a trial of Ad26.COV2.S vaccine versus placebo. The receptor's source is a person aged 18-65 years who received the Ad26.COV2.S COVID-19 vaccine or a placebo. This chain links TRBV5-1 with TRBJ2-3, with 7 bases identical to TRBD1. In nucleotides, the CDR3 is TGCGCCAGCAGCCCTGGGGACAGAACTAGCACAGATACGCAGTATTTT. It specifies CASSPGDRTSTDTQYF.